These 3 T cell receptor beta chains were all obtained from the same sample, sequenced in a study of blood T cell repertoires in COVID-19. TCRdb keeps only in-frame clones here, not all; method: immunoSEQ multiplex PCR. The table lists about 84,000 clones, more than 80% of them singletons. Sequencing was carried out using peripheral blood. The receptor set was obtained from a woman aged 80 or over with acute or convalescent COVID-19.

The rearrangement uses TRBV18 and TRBJ2-5; D remains ambiguous. The germline V gene encodes CDR1 KGHSH and CDR2 LQKENI. CDR3 length: 15 amino acids. Trimming stripped 3 bases from V and 2 bases from J, with 13 bases between. This CDR3 is CASSPSINIQETQYF. The CDR3 DNA follows: TGTGCCAGCTCACCTTCAATCAACATTCAAGAGACCCAGTACTTC.

This clone was picked up one time. The rearrangement links TRBV18 to TRBJ2-5; D unresolved. The V and J ends lost 3 bases and 5 bases respectively, with 10 bases between them. This CDR3 contains 13 residues. Per the germline V gene, CDR1 is KGHSH and CDR2 is LQKENI. The CDR3 nucleotides read TGTGCCAGCTCACCGACTCCTGATGAGACCCAGTACTTC. It codes for CASSPTPDETQYF.

CDR3 bases: TGCAGTGCGGAGGGCCTTAATGAGCAGTTCTTC. Protein sequence: CSAEGLNEQFF. The chain is built from TRBV20-1 and TRBJ2-1; D perhaps matches TRBD2 (6 bases). From germline, CDR1 is DFQATT and CDR2 SNEGSKA (reference sequence). There are 11 residues in the CDR3. Trimming pared 6 bases from V and 7 bases from J, leaving 10 bases between.